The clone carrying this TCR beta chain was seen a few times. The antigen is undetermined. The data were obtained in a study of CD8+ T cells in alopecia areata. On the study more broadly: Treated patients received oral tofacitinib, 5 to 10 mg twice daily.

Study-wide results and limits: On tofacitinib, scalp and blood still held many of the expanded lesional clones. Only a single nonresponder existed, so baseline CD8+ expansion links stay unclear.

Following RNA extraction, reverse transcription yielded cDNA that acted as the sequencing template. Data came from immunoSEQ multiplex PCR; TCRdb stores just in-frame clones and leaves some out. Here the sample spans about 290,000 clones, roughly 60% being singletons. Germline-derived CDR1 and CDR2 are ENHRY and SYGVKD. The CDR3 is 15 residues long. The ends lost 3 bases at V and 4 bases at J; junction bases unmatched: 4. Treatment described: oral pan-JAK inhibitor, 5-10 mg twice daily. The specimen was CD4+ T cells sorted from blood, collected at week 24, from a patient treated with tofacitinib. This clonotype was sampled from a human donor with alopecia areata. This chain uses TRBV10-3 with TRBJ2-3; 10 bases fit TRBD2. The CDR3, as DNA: TGTGCCATCAGTGAACAGCGGGGGGGATCAGATACGCAGTATTTT. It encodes CAISEQRGGSDTQYF.